This TCR beta chain was recovered during a study of CD8 T cells in ankylosing spondylitis. Study-wide results and caveats: Ankylosing spondylitis blood appeared to carry a characteristic TCR beta motif of several highly homologous variants.

CDR1 and CDR2 (germline): KGHDR, SFDVKD. V was pared by 7 bases and J by 1 base, with 13 bases of the junction left unmatched. CDR3 length: 20 residues. With molecular barcodes, quantitative 5'-RACE was used to make the TCR beta libraries. TCRdb reprocessed the 5' RACE reads with MiXCR, giving one entry per CDR3 protein. Altogether around 540,000 distinct CDR3 sequences are present, about an eighth being singletons, with the ten largest covering under 7.5%. Details on this clonotype: What it binds is unknown.

The sequence came from a male donor with ankylosing spondylitis. The specimen sequenced was blood, either unsorted or a sorted T cell fraction (not recorded which). The genes are TRBV24-1 and TRBJ2-2; 14 bases line up with TRBD2. The CDR3 DNA reads as TGTGCCACCAGCGGAACCGGGACTAGCGGGGGTCGGCGGAACACCGGGGAGCTGTTTTTT. Protein product: CATSGTGTSGGRRNTGELFF.